Presented here are 4 T cell receptor beta chains from one specimen sequenced in a study of monozygotic twins with inflammatory bowel disease. TCRdb derives one entry per CDR3 protein from the 5' RACE reads, leaving out DNA. The sample includes 300,000 to 450,000 distinct CDR3 sequences. The material sequenced was blood. These TCRs come from a human donor with ulcerative colitis or Crohn's disease, or a healthy co-twin of an affected twin (not recorded which).

The CDR3 loop is CASSFSRVDQPQHF. The chain is built from TRBV18 and TRBJ1-5. This CDR3 region has 14 residues. The germline gives CDR1 KGHSH, CDR2 LQKENI.

V and J are TRBV5-1 and TRBJ2-1; TCRdb outputs TRBD2, but without DNA this stays unchecked. Per germline, CDR1 SGHRS and CDR2 YFSETQ. The CDR3 runs to 14 residues. The CDR3 sequence is CASSLATSSNEQFF.

The rearrangement joins TRBV7-6 to TRBJ2-4; checking the TCRdb D call of TRBD1 is not possible without DNA. Per germline, CDR1 SGHVS and CDR2 FNYEAQ. The length of the CDR3 is 16 residues. The CDR3 loop is CASSLSGGWAKNIQYF.

This sequence joins TRBV5-6 and TRBJ2-1; absent DNA, TCRdb's TRBD2 call cannot be checked. From germline, CDR1 is SGHDT and CDR2 YYEEEE. This CDR3 has 13 amino acids. Here the CDR3 reads CASTRGARNEQFF.